This is a list of T cell receptor beta chains from one sample in a study of cytomegalovirus exposure and HLA in healthy donors. Profiled with immunoSEQ multiplex PCR; TCRdb holds only in-frame clones, not every one. The sample comprises about 250,000 clones, roughly 70% of which are singletons, and 2% to 2.5% rests with the top ten. The sample taken for sequencing was PBMCs. The receptors were sampled from a female donor in good health and CMV-seronegative. Both conserved end residues are trimmed from each CDR3. Fields, in order: J gene, V gene, CDR3 protein.

J: TRBJ2-4; V: TRBV2; CDR3: ASRALAGGDIQY
J: TRBJ2-3; V: TRBV30; CDR3: AWVTSGRTDTQY
J: TRBJ1-2; V: TRBV5-6; CDR3: ASSLWAANYGYT
J: TRBJ1-3; V: TRBV5-4; CDR3: ASQGTESGNTIY
J: TRBJ2-3; V: TRBV27; CDR3: ASSLSSADTQY
J: TRBJ2-3; V: TRBV5-6; CDR3: ASSWSGGDRGTDTQY
J: TRBJ2-2; V: TRBV28; CDR3: ASRGSYSGNTGELF
J: TRBJ2-2; V: TRBV18; CDR3: ASSPPVARVTGELF
J: TRBJ2-3; V: TRBV28; CDR3: ASSLHRSGGPRTQY
J: TRBJ2-3; V: TRBV5-1; CDR3: ASSRQGLDTQY
J: TRBJ2-1; V: TRBV19; CDR3: ASSMVGSDYNEQF
J: TRBJ1-1; V: TRBV11-2; CDR3: ASSLQSGINSEAF
J: TRBJ2-7; V: TRBV5-8; CDR3: ASSLGQSARGPYEQY
J: TRBJ2-2; V: TRBV23-1; CDR3: ASSQSSSGTGELF
J: TRBJ2-7; V: TRBV7-2; CDR3: ASSDDTPYEQY
J: TRBJ2-7; V: TRBV27; CDR3: ASPDILLGSYEQY
J: TRBJ1-1; V: TRBV6-5; CDR3: ASGAGNTEAF
J: TRBJ1-2; V: TRBV30; CDR3: AWSARDIYGYT
J: TRBJ2-1; V: TRBV5-8; CDR3: ASSSPGPSYNEQF
J: TRBJ2-1; V: TRBV5-1; CDR3: ASSLRQGAYNEQF
J: TRBJ2-1; V: TRBV11-3; CDR3: ASSLDTKRTPTYNEQF
J: TRBJ2-5; V: TRBV7-9; CDR3: ASSYGLAGVETQY
J: TRBJ2-3; V: TRBV18; CDR3: ASSQLPLGTDTQY
J: TRBJ2-2; V: TRBV6-1; CDR3: ASSEGTGSYANTGELF
J: TRBJ2-6; V: TRBV7-2; CDR3: ASSPEVPSGANVLT
J: TRBJ1-3; V: TRBV7-9; CDR3: ASSSRQSGNTIY
J: TRBJ2-1; V: TRBV28; CDR3: ASTPPGTGGRNEQF
J: TRBJ1-2; V: TRBV19; CDR3: ASSPPPDRKNYGYT
J: TRBJ2-5; V: TRBV5-4; CDR3: ASSMLAEETQY
J: .; V: TRBV29-1; CDR3: SVSGPPIYEQY
J: TRBJ1-1; V: TRBV6-1; CDR3: ASSDDSPWNTEAF
J: TRBJ1-4; V: TRBV9; CDR3: ASSVDPGGIEKLF
J: TRBJ2-7; V: TRBV12-5; CDR3: ASGLDPGTGREQY
J: TRBJ1-5; V: TRBV5-1; CDR3: ASSLVPGNQPQH
J: TRBJ1-5; V: TRBV2; CDR3: ASSPRDRGGQPQH
J: TRBJ2-5; V: TRBV6-6; CDR3: ASTRLRRFQETQY
J: TRBJ1-2; V: TRBV5-1; CDR3: ASSSGTVLRAGYT
J: TRBJ2-1; V: TRBV9; CDR3: ASSGPGLGYNEQF
J: TRBJ1-5; V: TRBV4-1; CDR3: ASSRAGDSNQPQH
J: TRBJ2-7; V: TRBV2; CDR3: ASSDRDKTYEQY
J: TRBJ2-7; V: TRBV20-1; CDR3: SASTYEQY
J: TRBJ2-7; V: TRBV5-4; CDR3: ASSLPASSEQY
J: TRBJ1-1; V: TRBV9; CDR3: ASTQGRTNTEAF
J: TRBJ2-1; V: TRBV5-1; CDR3: ASSVRGDNEQF
J: TRBJ2-1; V: TRBV10-2; CDR3: ASSGDSGRGGYNEQF
J: TRBJ2-5; V: TRBV6-5; CDR3: ASRNRGSGETQY
J: TRBJ1-3; V: TRBV5-1; CDR3: ASSSTGGSGNTIY
J: TRBJ1-2; V: TRBV5-5; CDR3: ASSSRQGLLHQGYT
J: TRBJ2-7; V: TRBV11-3; CDR3: ASSSRTSGNEQY
J: .; V: TRBV14; CDR3: ASSPTSGKSYEQY
J: TRBJ1-5; V: TRBV18; CDR3: ASSPTGQGVQPQH
J: TRBJ2-7; V: TRBV30; CDR3: AWSLGQGQEY
J: TRBJ1-2; V: TRBV5-6; CDR3: ASSLGSEDGYT
J: TRBJ1-1; V: TRBV6-1; CDR3: ASREGPGRTEAF
J: TRBJ2-1; V: TRBV5-1; CDR3: ASSSGPLNEQF